This T cell receptor beta chain was profiled in a study of post-analysis software for immune sequencing data. Study conclusions and caveats: There were a few TRBV segments more frequent in patients than controls, and TRBV5-6, TRBV5-1 and TRBV20-1 were among them. Versus controls, multiple sclerosis patients showed significantly lower diversity (normalized Chao1). With F measure, samples from one preparation batch clustered together strongly.

About this clonotype itself: The antigen is not known.

The germline gives CDR1 SNHLY, CDR2 FYNNEI. The CDR3 has 16 amino acids. V shed 3 bases, J shed 2 bases, and the junction held 7 bases outside the gene matches. Unique-molecular-identifier-tagged TCR beta cDNA libraries were used. Researchers reported roughly 0.5 million cDNA molecules coming from around 1 to 9.1 million T cells. TCRdb processed the PCR reads anew with MiXCR; each CDR3 protein has one entry. The table records approximately 690,000 distinct CDR3 sequences, around 60% of them present only once. This sequence originates from a girl aged 2 to 10 with multiple sclerosis. The chain is built from TRBV2 and TRBJ2-3; 8 bases match TRBD2. The sample was blood. The CDR3 DNA sequence: TGTGCCAGCAGTGATGGGACTAGAAGTCACACAGATACGCAGTATTTT. This gives the protein CASSDGTRSHTDTQYF.